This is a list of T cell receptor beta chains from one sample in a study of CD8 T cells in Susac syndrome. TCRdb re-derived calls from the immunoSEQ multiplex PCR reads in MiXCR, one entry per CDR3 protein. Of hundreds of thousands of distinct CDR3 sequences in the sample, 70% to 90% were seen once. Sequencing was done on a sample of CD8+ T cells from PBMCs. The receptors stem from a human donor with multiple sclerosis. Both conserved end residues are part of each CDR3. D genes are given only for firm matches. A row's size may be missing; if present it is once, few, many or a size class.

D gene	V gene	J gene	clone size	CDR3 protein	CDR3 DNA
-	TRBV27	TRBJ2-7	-	CASSKQESYEQYF	TGTGCCAGCAGTAAACAGGAAAGCTACGAGCAGTACTTC
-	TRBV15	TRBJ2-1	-	CATSRDRGASYNEQFF	TGTGCCACCAGCAGAGATCGGGGGGCCTCTTACAATGAGCAGTTCTTC
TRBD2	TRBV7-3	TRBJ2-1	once	CASSLRPTSVKSSYNEQFF	TGTGCCAGCAGCTTACGGCCTACTAGCGTCAAGAGCTCCTACAATGAGCAGTTCTTC
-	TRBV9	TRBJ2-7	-	CASSVADDFSYEQYF	TGTGCCAGCAGCGTAGCGGACGACTTCTCCTACGAGCAGTACTTC
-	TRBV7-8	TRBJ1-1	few	CASSLGVGGGPEAFF	TGTGCCAGCAGCTTAGGGGTAGGAGGGGGTCCTGAAGCTTTCTTT
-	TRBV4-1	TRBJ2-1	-	CASSQSGLALLAPSYNEQFF	TGCGCCAGCAGCCAATCGGGTCTAGCGCTGCTAGCTCCCTCCTACAATGAGCAGTTCTTC
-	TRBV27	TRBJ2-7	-	CASSDSTRAYEQYF	TGTGCCAGCAGTGACTCGACCCGGGCCTACGAGCAGTACTTC
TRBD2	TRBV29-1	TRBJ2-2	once	CSVRLSGSNTGELFF	TGCAGCGTTAGACTTAGCGGGTCGAACACCGGGGAGCTGTTTTTT
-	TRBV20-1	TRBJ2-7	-	CSANSGHGMSSYEQYF	TGCAGTGCTAACTCCGGGCACGGCATGAGCTCCTACGAGCAGTACTTC
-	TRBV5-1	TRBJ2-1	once	CASSLLREPREQFF	TGCGCCAGCAGCTTATTACGGGAGCCGCGAGAGCAGTTCTTC
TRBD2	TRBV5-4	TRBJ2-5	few	CASSLGTGGRETQYF	TGTGCCAGCAGCTTGGGAACGGGAGGGCGAGAGACCCAGTACTTC
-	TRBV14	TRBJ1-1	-	CASSDSSGKYEAFF	TGTGCCAGCAGCGATTCGTCGGGAAAATATGAAGCTTTCTTT
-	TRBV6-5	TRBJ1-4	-	CASRSRTRNEKLFF	TGTGCCAGCAGGTCACGGACGCGAAATGAAAAACTGTTTTTT
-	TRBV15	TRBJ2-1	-	CATSPRSVRVYNEQFF	TGTGCCACCAGCCCGCGCTCGGTCAGAGTCTACAATGAGCAGTTCTTC
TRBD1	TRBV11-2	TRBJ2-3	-	CASSLRGLSGSERTDTQYF	TGTGCCAGCAGCTTGAGGGGGCTGAGCGGCTCCGAACGCACAGATACGCAGTATTTT
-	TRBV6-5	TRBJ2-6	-	CASSYMTWTGDSSGANVLTF	TGTGCCAGCAGTTACATGACATGGACCGGAGATTCTTCTGGGGCCAACGTCCTGACTTTC
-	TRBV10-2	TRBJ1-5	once	CASHFGGSNQPQHF	TGCGCCAGCCACTTTGGGGGTAGCAATCAGCCCCAGCATTTT
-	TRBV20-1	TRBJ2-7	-	CSARVLREQYF	TGCAGTGCTAGGGTCTTGCGCGAGCAGTACTTC
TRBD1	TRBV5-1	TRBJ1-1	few	CASSIPGTGVNTEAFF	TGCGCCAGCAGCATACCTGGGACAGGGGTTAACACTGAAGCTTTCTTT
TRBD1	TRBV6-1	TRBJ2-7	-	CASSVSSGTGVYEQYF	TGTGCCAGCAGTGTATCCTCCGGGACAGGGGTGTACGAGCAGTACTTC
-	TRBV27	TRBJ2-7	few	CASSSTRSYEQYF	TGTGCCAGCAGTTCGACTAGATCCTACGAGCAGTACTTC
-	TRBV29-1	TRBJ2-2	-	CSVGGTGIPFTGELFF	TGCAGCGTTGGGGGGACCGGGATTCCCTTCACCGGGGAGCTGTTTTTT
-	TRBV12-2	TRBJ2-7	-	CASRQPAVHYEQYF	TGTGCAAGTCGCCAACCGGCAGTCCACTACGAGCAGTACTTC
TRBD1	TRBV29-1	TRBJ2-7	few	CSVGDRGRTYEQYF	TGCAGCGTTGGCGACAGGGGGCGAACCTACGAGCAGTACTTC
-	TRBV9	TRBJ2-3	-	CASSVGIAHTDTQYF	TGTGCCAGCAGCGTAGGAATAGCGCACACAGATACGCAGTATTTT
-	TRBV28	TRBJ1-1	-	CASSLTRENTEAFF	TGTGCCAGCAGTTTAACCAGGGAGAACACTGAAGCTTTCTTT
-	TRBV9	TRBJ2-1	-	CASSLQGRESPGDFDNEQFF	TGTGCCAGCAGCCTACAGGGGCGGGAATCTCCCGGCGATTTCGACAATGAGCAGTTCTTC
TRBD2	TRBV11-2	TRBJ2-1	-	CASSPSGRGSNEQFF	TGTGCCAGCAGCCCGAGCGGGAGAGGCTCCAATGAGCAGTTCTTC
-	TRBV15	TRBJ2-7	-	CATSPPETYEQYF	TGTGCCACCAGCCCGCCAGAGACCTACGAGCAGTACTTC
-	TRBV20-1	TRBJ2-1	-	CSARLGLPYNEQFF	TGCAGTGCTAGATTAGGTTTACCCTACAATGAGCAGTTCTTC
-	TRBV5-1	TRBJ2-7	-	CASSPSEWDWAYEQYF	TGCGCCAGCAGCCCGTCCGAATGGGACTGGGCCTACGAGCAGTACTTC
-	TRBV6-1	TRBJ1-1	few	CASTMKWMNTEAFF	TGTGCCAGCACTATGAAGTGGATGAACACTGAAGCTTTCTTT
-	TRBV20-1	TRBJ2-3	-	CSCRRRISSTDTQYF	TGCAGCTGCCGCCGTAGAATCTCCTCCACAGATACGCAGTATTTT
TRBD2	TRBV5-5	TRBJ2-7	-	CASSLSGRIRYEQYF	TGTGCCAGCAGCTTGAGCGGGAGAATTAGATACGAGCAGTACTTC
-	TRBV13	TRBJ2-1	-	CASSPPDNYNEQFF	TGTGCCAGCAGCCCCCCGGACAATTACAATGAGCAGTTCTTC
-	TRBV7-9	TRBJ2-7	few	CASSGRGVYEQYF	TGTGCCAGCAGTGGCAGAGGGGTCTACGAGCAGTACTTC
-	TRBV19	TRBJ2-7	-	CASSGQGGSYEQYF	TGTGCCAGTAGTGGCCAGGGGGGTAGCTACGAGCAGTACTTC
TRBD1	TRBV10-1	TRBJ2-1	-	CASSLDRAGQMDEQFF	TGCGCCAGCAGCCTGGACAGGGCCGGACAAATGGATGAGCAGTTCTTC
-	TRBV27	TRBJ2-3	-	CASWTADTQYF	TGTGCCAGCTGGACCGCAGATACGCAGTATTTT
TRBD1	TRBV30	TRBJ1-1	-	CAWSVGTVTPPPMNTEAFF	TGTGCCTGGAGTGTCGGGACAGTCACCCCACCTCCTATGAACACTGAAGCTTTCTTT
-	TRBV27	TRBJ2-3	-	CASSFAGMPTDTQYF	TGTGCCAGCAGTTTCGCGGGTATGCCCACAGATACGCAGTATTTT